This T cell receptor (beta chain) was recorded in a study of regulatory and conventional T cells in RAG deficiency. The CDR3 runs to 16 residues. Germline assignment: CDR1 SGHRS and CDR2 YFSETQ. Trimming cost V 1 base and J 5 bases; bases outside gene matches: 9. Blood CD4+ CD25-low CD127-high conventional T cells supplied the genomic DNA template. The table lists this clone with a count of one. Data came from immunoSEQ multiplex PCR; TCRdb stores just in-frame clones and leaves some out. Of fewer than 30,000 clones in the sample, more than 90% were seen once. These data were also filed under a second study, of regulatory T cells. As reported in that work: The PCR used 52 TRBV and 13 TRBJ primers.

This sequence was found in a human donor in good health. The chain uses TRBV5-1 and TRBJ1-1, with 9 bases identical to TRBD1. What was sequenced was CD25- CD4+ T cells sorted from blood. The CDR3 coding sequence is TGCGCCAGCAGCTTGACAGGGGGCGGTGTTAAAACTGAAGCTTTCTTT. Protein sequence: CASSLTGGGVKTEAFF.